Here is one T cell receptor (beta chain) with its context. What it recognizes is unknown. It was by 5'RACE template switching with UMIs that TCR beta cDNA was made. TCRdb reprocessed the 5' RACE reads and reports one entry per CDR3 protein, with no DNA. The sample data list roughly 350,000 distinct CDR3 sequences. This sample is drawn from a study of T cells expressing NK-cell markers. In the study overall: According to the study, TCR beta repertoires originated from sorted CD3+CD56+NKG2C+, CD3+CD56+NKG2C- and CD3+CD56-NKG2C+ T cells. Study-level results: One observes that, in a handful of donors, these clonotypes were also the leading ones within the CD3+CD56-NKG2C+ fraction. Nothing established the HCMV specificity of expanded NKG2C+ T cell clones.

The sequence derives from a man aged 18 to 70 in good health. Sequenced material: blood T cells: a sorted CD56 or NKG2C T cell subset, CD4+ or CD8+ T cells, or bulk PBMC T cells (not recorded which).

CDR3 residues: CASSSRSTGPNEKLFF. The chain links TRBV9 to TRBJ1-4. The length of the CDR3 is 16 residues. Per germline, CDR1 SGDLS and CDR2 YYNGEE.